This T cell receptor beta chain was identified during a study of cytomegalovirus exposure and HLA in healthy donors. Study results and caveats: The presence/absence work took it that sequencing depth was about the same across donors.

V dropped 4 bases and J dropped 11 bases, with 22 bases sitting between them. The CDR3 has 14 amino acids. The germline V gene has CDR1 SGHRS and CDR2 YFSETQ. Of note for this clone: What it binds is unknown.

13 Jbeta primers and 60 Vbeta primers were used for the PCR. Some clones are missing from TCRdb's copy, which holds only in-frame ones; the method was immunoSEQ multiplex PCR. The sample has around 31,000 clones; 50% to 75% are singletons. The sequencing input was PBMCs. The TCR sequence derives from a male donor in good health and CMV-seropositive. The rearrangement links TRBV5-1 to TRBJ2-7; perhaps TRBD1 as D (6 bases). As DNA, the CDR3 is TGCGCCAGCAGCGAGTGGACAGCCGCGTCCGGGAAGTACTTC. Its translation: CASSEWTAASGKYF.